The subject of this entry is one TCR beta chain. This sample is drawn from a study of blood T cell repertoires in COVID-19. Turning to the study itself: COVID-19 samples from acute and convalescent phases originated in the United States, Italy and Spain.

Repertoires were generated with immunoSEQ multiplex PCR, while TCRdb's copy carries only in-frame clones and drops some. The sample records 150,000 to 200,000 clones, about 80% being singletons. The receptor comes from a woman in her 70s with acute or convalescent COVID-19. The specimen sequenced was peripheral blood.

CDR3 in DNA: TGCGCCAGCAGCGTAAGCGGGAGACCAGAGACCCAGTACTTC. This gives the protein CASSVSGRPETQYF. The V and J genes are TRBV5-1 and TRBJ2-5; 8 nucleotides agree with TRBD2. Trimming at V came to 4 bases and at J to 4 bases, leaving 6 bases not matched to a gene. The V gene's germline CDR1 is SGHRS and CDR2 YFSETQ. The CDR3 extends over 14 amino acids.